The T cell receptor beta chain under discussion was sequenced for a study of blood T cell repertoires in COVID-19. There are 15 residues in the CDR3. V shed 2 bases, J shed 4 bases, and the junction held 5 bases outside the gene matches. In germline, CDR1 is MNHEY, CDR2 SMNVEV (reference sequence). Original processing notes: Estimation of nucleated cell counts was performed using reference gene primer amplification. Assay used: immunoSEQ multiplex PCR; TCRdb lists only in-frame clones, some missing. Clonal size and the V and J genes are those of that table, whereas D and trimming came from the DNA. The data show about 76,000 clones, more than 75% seen once.

The receptor was isolated from a man in his forties or fifties with acute or convalescent COVID-19. V and J are TRBV27 and TRBJ2-5, with 9 bases lining up with TRBD1. Source material: peripheral blood. CDR3 amino acids: CASSLRDRVGETQYF. CDR3 nucleotide sequence: TGTGCCAGCAGTTTAAGGGACAGGGTAGGAGAGACCCAGTACTTC.